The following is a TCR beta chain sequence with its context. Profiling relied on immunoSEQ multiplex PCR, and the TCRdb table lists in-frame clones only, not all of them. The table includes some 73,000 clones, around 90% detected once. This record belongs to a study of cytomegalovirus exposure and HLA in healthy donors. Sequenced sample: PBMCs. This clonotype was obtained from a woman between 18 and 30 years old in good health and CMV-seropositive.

The CDR3 nucleotides are TGTGCCAGCAGCCAAGTTTTACAGGGGGGCTACAATGAGCAGTTCTTC. As protein: CASSQVLQGGYNEQFF. The chain couples TRBV4-2 to TRBJ2-1; 8 bases are shared with TRBD1. The CDR3 is made up of 16 amino acids. V lost 1 base and J lost 3; bases outside the gene matches: 5. The V gene's germline CDR1 is LGHNA and CDR2 YNFKEQ.